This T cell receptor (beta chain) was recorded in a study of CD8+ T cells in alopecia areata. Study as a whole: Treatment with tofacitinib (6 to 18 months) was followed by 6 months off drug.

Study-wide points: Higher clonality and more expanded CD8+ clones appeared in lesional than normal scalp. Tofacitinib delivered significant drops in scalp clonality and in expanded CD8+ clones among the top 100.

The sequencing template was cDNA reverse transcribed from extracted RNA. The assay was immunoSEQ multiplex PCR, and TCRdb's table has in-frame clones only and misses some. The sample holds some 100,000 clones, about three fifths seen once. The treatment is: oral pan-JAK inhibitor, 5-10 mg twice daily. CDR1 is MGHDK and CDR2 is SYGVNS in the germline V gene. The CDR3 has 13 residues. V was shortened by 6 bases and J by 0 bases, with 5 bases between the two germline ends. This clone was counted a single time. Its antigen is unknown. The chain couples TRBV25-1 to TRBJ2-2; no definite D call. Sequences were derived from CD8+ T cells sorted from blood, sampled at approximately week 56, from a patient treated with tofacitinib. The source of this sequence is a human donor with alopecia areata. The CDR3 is CASSRTNTGELFF. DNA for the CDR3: TGTGCCAGCAGCAGAACGAACACCGGGGAGCTGTTTTTT.